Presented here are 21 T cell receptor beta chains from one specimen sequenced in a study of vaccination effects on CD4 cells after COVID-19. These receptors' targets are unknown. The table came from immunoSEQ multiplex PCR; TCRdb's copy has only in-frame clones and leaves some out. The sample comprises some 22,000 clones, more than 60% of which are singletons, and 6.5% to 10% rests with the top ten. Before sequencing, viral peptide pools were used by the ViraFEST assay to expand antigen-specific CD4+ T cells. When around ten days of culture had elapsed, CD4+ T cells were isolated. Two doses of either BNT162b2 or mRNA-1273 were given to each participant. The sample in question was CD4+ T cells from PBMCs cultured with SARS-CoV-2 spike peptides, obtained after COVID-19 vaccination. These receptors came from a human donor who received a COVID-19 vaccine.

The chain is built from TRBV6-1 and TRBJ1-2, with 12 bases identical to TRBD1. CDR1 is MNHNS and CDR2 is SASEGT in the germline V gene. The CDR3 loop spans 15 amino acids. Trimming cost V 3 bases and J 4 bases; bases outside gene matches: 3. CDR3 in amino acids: CASSEGTGGAYGYTF. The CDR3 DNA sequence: TGTGCCAGCAGTGAGGGGACAGGGGGCGCCTATGGCTACACCTTC.

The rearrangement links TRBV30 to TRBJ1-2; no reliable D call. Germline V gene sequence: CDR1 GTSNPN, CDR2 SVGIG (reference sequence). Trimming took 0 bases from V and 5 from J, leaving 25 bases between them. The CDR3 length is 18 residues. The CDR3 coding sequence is TGTGCCTGGAGTGTAAGTCGTTTCAGCCTCACGACGTTTTATGGCTACACCTTC. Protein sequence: CAWSVSRFSLTTFYGYTF.

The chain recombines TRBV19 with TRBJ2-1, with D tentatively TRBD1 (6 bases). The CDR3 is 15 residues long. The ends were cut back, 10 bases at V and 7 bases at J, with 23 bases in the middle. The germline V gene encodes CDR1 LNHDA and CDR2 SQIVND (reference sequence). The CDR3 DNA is TGTGCCACTAAGGACTCCGGGACAAGGGTGAATGAGCAGTTCTTC. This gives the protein CATKDSGTRVNEQFF. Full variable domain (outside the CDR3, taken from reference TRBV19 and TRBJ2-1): DGGITQSPKYLFRKEGQNVTLSCEQNLNHDAMYWYRQDPGQGLRLIYYSQIVNDFQKGDIAEGYSVSREKKESFPLTVTSAQKNPTAFYLCATKDSGTRVNEQFFGPGTRLTVL.

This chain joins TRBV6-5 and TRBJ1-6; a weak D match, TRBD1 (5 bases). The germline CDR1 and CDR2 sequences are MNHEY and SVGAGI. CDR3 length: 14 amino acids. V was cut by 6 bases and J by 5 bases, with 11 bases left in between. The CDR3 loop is CASRRDFNNSPLHF. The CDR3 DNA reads TGTGCCAGCAGAAGGGACTTTAATAATTCACCCCTCCACTTT.

CDR3: CASSYDRGAGNQPQHF. Written as DNA, the CDR3 is TGTGCCAGCAGCTACGACCGGGGGGCTGGCAATCAGCCCCAGCATTTT. V usage is TRBV5-6 and J usage is TRBJ1-5; the D gene is possibly TRBD1 (6 bases). The CDR3 has 16 residues. The V and J ends lost 3 bases and 2 bases respectively, with 15 bases between them. CDR1 and CDR2 (germline): SGHDT, YYEEEE.

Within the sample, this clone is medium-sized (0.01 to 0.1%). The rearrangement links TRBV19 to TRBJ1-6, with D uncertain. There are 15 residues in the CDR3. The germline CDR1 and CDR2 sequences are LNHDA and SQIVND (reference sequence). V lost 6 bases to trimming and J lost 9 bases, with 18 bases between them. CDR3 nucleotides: TGTGCCAGTAGCCTGGACGTACTGGCGGGTTCACCCCTCCACTTT. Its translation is CASSLDVLAGSPLHF.

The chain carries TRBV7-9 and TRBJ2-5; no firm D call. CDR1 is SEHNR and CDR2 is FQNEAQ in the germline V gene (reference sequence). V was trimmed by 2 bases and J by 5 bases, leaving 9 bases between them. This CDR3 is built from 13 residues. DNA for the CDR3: TGTGCCAGCAGCTTATCTAGTTTTGAGACCCAGTACTTC. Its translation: CASSLSSFETQYF.

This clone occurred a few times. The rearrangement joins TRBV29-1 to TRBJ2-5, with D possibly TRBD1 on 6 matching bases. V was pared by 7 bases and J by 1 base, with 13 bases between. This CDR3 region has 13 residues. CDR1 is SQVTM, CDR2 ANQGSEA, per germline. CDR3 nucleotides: TGCAGCGCTGGGGACAATGCCCAAGAGACCCAGTACTTC. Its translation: CSAGDNAQETQYF. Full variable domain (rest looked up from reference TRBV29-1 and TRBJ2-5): SAVISQKPSRDICQRGTSLTIQCQVDSQVTMMFWYRQQPGQSLTLIATANQGSEATYESGFVIDKFPISRPNLTFSTLTVSNMSPEDSSIYLCSAGDNAQETQYFGPGTRLLVL.

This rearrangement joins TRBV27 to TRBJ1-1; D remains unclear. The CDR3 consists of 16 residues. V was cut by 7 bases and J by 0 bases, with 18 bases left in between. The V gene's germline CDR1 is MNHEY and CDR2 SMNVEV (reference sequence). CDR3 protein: CASTLSSTSLNTEAFF. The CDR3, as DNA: TGTGCCAGCACGTTATCCTCGACATCCCTGAACACTGAAGCTTTCTTT.

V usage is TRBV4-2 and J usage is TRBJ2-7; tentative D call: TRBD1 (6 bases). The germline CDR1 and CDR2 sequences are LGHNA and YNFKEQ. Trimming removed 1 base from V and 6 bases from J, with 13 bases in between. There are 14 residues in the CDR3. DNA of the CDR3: TGTGCCAGCAGCCAAGCGGGACAACGTAGCGAGCAGTACTTC. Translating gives CASSQAGQRSEQYF.

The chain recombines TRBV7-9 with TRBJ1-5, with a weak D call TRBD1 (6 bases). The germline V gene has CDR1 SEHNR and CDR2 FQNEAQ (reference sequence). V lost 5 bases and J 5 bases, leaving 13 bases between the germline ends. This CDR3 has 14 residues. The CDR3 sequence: CASSPDSWDQPQHF. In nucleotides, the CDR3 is TGTGCCAGCAGCCCGGACAGCTGGGATCAGCCCCAGCATTTT.

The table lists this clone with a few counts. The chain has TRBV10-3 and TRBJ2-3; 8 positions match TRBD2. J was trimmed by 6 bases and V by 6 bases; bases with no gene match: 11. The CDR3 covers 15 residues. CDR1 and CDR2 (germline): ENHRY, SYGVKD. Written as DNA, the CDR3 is TGTGCCATCAGCGCGGGGGGCCAAGCTTTGGATACGCAGTATTTT. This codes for CAISAGGQALDTQYF.

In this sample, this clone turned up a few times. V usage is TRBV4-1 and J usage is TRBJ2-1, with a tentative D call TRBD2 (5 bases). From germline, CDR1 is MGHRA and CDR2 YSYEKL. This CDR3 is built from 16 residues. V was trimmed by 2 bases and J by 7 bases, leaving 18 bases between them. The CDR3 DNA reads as TGCGCCAGCAGCCAAAATTCGAGGGCCACAGTTAATGAGCAGTTCTTC. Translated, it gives CASSQNSRATVNEQFF.

The DNA for the CDR3 is TGTGCCAGTAGTAGGGGACAGGCCCCTCTCGATTTAAGCTACACCTTC. Its protein product is CASSRGQAPLDLSYTF. The chain couples TRBV19 to TRBJ1-2; TRBD1 matches 8 bases. The CDR3 runs 16 residues. Germline V gene data show CDR1 as LNHDA and CDR2 as SQIVND (reference sequence). The trim removed 4 bases at V and 9 bases at J, leaving 16 bases unmatched.

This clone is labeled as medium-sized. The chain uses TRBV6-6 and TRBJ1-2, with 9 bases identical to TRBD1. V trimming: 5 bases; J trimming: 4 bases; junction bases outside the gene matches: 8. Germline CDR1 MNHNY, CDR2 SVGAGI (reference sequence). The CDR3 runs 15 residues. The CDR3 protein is CASSATGGPLYGYTF. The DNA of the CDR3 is TGTGCCAGCAGTGCAACAGGGGGCCCCCTCTATGGCTACACCTTC.

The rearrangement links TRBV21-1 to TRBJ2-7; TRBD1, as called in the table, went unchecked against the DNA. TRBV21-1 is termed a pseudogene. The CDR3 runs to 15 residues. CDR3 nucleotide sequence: TGTGCCAGCAGCAAAGTGAAGGGGCGCCTCTACGAGCAGTACTTC. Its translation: CASSKVKGRLYEQYF.

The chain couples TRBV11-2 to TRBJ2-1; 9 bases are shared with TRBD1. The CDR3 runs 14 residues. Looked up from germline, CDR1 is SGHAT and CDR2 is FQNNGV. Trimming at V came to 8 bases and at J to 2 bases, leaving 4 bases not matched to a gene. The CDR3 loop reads CASGTGLPYNEQFF. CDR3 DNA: TGTGCCAGCGGGACAGGGTTACCCTACAATGAGCAGTTCTTC. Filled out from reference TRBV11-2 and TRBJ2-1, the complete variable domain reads EAGVAQSPRYKIIEKRQSVAFWCNPISGHATLYWYQQILGQGPKLLIQFQNNGVVDDSQLPKDRFSAERLKGVDSTLKIQPAKLEDSAVYLCASGTGLPYNEQFFGPGTRLTVL.

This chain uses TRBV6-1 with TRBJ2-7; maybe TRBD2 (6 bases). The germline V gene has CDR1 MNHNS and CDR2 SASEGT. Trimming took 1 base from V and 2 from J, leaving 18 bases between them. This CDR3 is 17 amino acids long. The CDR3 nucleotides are TGTGCCAGCAGTGAAGATCCCGGAGGGAGCCCACCCTACGAGCAGTACTTC. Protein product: CASSEDPGGSPPYEQYF.

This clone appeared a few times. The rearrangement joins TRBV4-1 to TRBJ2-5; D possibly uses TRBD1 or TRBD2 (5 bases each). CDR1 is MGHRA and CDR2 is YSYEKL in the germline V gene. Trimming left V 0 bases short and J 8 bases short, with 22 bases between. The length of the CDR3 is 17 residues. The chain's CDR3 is CASSQDILRGRAITQYF. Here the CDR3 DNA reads TGCGCCAGCAGCCAAGATATCCTTCGGGGACGGGCAATCACCCAGTACTTC.

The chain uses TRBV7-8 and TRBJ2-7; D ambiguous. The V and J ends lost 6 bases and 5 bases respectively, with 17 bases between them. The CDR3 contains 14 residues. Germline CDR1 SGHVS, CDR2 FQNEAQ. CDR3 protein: CASSRVLVHDEQYF. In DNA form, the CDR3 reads TGTGCCAGCAGTCGGGTGCTTGTTCACGACGAGCAGTACTTC.

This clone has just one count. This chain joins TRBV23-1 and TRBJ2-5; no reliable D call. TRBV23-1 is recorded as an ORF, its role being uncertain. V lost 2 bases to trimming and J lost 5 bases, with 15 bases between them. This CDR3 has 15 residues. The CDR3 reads CASSQRFEVRETQYF. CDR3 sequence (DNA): TGCGCCAGCAGTCAAAGGTTCGAGGTCAGGGAGACCCAGTACTTC.